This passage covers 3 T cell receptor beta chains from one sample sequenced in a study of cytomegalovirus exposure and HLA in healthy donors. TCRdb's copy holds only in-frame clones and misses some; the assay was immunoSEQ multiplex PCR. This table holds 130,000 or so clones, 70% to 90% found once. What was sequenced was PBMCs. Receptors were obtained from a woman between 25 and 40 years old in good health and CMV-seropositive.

The CDR3 nucleotides are TGTGCCAGCAGTCAACCCGGGACAAGTTACGAGCAGTACTTC. This gives the protein CASSQPGTSYEQYF. The chain links TRBV28 to TRBJ2-7; D is possibly TRBD1 (6 bases). The CDR3 has 14 residues. CDR1 is MDHEN and CDR2 is SYDVKM in the germline V gene. V gave up 5 bases and J gave up 4 bases, with 15 bases separating them.

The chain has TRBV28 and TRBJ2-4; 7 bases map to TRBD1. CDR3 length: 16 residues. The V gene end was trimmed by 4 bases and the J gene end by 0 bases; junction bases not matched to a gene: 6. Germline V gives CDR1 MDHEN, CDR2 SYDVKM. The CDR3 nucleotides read TGTGCCAGCAGTTCCCACAGGGGCCGAGCCAAAAACATTCAGTACTTC. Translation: CASSSHRGRAKNIQYF.

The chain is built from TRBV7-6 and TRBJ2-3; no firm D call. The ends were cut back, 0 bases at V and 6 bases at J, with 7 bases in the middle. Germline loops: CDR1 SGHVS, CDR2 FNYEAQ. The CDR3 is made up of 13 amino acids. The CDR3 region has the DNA TGTGCCAGCAGCTTAGCTGTCGGGGATACGCAGTATTTT. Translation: CASSLAVGDTQYF.